The 2 T cell receptor beta chains below come from one sample, sequenced in a study of regulatory T cells in long-lasting Graves disease. Time point in this sample: newly diagnosed GD, antithyroid drugs for less than 3 months. Extracted RNA from PBMCs served as the source of the TCR library. iRepertoire HTBI primers and Arm-PCR of CDR3 regions built TCR beta libraries. TCRdb fed the multiplex PCR reads into MiXCR, producing one record per CDR3 protein. The data contain around 250,000 distinct CDR3 sequences, roughly 21% of them singletons. Sequenced here: peripheral blood mononuclear cells (PBMCs), sampled at new diagnosis, from a patient treated with antithyroid drugs. All receptors derive from a female donor with Graves disease.

This clonotype has just a few counts. At one end, the junction sequence differs from germline, possibly due to a read error. The gene calls are TRBV11-2 and TRBJ2-1; 12 bases align to TRBD2. Germline V gene lookup returns CDR1 SGHAT and CDR2 FQNNGV. CDR3 length equals 17 residues. The DNA of the CDR3 is TGCGCCAGCAGCCATCGGACTAGCGGGACTCAGGGTAATGAGCAGTTCTTC. Amino acids: CASSHRTSGTQGNEQFF.

This clonotype was counted at least ten times. The V call is TRBV19, the J call TRBJ1-5; possibly TRBD1 for D (5 bases). V was shortened by 9 bases and J by 4 bases, with 13 bases between the two germline ends. Per germline, CDR1 LNHDA and CDR2 SQIVND (reference sequence). This CDR3 has 13 residues. CDR3 loop: CARDRWGNQPQHF. Written as DNA, the CDR3 is TGTGCCAGAGACAGATGGGGGAATCAGCCCCAGCATTTT.